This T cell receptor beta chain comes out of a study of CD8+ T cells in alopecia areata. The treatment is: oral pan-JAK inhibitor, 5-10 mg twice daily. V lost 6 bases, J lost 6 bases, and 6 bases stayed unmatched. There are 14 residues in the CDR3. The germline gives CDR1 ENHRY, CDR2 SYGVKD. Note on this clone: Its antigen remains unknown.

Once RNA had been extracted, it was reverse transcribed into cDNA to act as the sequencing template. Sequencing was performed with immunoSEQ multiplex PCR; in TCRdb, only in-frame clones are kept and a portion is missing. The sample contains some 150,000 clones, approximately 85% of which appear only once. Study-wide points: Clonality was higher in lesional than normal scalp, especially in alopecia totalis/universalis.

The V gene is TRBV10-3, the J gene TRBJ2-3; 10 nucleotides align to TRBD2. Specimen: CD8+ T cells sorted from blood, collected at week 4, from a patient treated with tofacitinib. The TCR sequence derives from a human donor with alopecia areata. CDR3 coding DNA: TGTGCCATCAGGGATAGCGGGGGGACCGATACGCAGTATTTT. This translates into CAIRDSGGTDTQYF.